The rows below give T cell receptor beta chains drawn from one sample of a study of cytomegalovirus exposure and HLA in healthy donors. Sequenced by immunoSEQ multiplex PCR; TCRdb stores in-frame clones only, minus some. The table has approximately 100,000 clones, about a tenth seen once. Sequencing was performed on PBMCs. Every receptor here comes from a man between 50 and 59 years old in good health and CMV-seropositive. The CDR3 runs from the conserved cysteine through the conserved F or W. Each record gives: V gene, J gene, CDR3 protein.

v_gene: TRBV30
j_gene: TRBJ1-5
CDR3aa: CAWGDRGNQPQHF

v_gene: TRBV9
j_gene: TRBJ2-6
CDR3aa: CASGGTFPPYSGANVLTF

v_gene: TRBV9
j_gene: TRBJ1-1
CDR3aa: CASSVGQGKGEAFF

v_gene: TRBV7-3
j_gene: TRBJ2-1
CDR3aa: CASSSDRGNEQFF

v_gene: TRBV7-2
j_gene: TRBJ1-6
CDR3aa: CASSPFVGAGNSPLHF

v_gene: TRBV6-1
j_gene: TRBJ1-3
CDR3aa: CASRDRGLSGNTIYF

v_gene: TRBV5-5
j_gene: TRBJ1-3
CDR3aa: CASSLGPGSGNTIYF

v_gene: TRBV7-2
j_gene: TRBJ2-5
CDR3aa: CASSLRRGFSGETQYF

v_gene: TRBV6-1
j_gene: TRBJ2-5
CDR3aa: CASRQGGGETQYF

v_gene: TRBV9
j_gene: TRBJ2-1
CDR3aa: CASSASGQTHNEQFF

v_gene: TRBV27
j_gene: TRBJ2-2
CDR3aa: CASSLFFAEPTGELFF

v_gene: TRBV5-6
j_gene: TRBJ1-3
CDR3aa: CASSLELLTGPGNTIYF

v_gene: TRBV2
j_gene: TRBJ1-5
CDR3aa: CASGQPYSNQPQHF

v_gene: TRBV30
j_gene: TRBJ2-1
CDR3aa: CAWSPSGRVEQFF

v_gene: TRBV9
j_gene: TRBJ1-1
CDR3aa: CASSASGTMNTEAFF

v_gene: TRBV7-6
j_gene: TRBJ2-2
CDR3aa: CASSSSGRSFTGELFF

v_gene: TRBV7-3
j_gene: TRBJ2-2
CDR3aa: CASSLITGELFF

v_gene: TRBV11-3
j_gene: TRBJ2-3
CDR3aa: CASSLTGSTDTQYF

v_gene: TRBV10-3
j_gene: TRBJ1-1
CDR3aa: CAIEPGQLNTEAFF